This entry is about one TCR beta chain. Its antigen is not identified. This record comes from a study of graft-versus-host responses after intestinal transplantation. On the study more broadly: All recipients were transplanted with multivisceral, liver-intestinal, or isolated intestinal grafts. Recipients across the board were started on anti-thymocyte globulin induction, then kept on tacrolimus and steroids for around three years.

Findings and caveats of the study: GvH clones turned up in recipient marrow; some had shown up first in ileum or blood.

Germline V CDR1 and CDR2: SGHTA, FQGTGA. This CDR3 is 15 amino acids long. Trimming stripped 2 bases from V and 0 bases from J, with 11 bases between. This table comes from immunoSEQ multiplex PCR, and its TCRdb copy is limited to in-frame clones, with some not included. Among fewer than 45,000 clones listed, just under 95% were seen once. This clonotype was sampled from a human patient who received an intestinal transplant, so some T cells may come from the graft donor. The chain links TRBV7-3 to TRBJ2-7; D remains unclear. Source: PBMCs, taken 16 days after intestinal transplant. CDR3 sequence (DNA): TGTGCCAGCAGCTTAGCCCCTATAAGCTCCTACGAGCAGTACTTC. Encoded protein: CASSLAPISSYEQYF.